The clone carrying this T cell receptor (beta chain) showed up just a few times. Its antigen is still unknown. Mismatch with germline at one junction end may stem from a read error. The sample belongs to a study of neoadjuvant anti-PD-1 for oral cavity cancer. In the study overall: Most patients had three to four biweekly doses of 3 mg/kg nivolumab before resection.

The assay was immunoSEQ multiplex PCR, and TCRdb's table has in-frame clones only and misses some. The sample carries under 10,000 clones, roughly 70% recorded once. Findings and caveats of the study: Pretreatment Treg/Th17 ratio correlated inversely with post-treatment tumor clonality.

There are 13 residues in the CDR3. Germline V gene data show CDR1 as SGHRS and CDR2 as YFSETQ. Sequenced here: tumor tissue, sampled before nivolumab (anti-PD-1) treatment. This clonotype was sampled from a person aged 40 to 85 with oral cavity squamous cell carcinoma. The rearrangement links TRBV5-1 to TRBJ2-3; D remains ambiguous. CDR3 nucleotide sequence: TGCGCCAGCAGATTGGACAGCACAGATACGCAGTATTTT. Encoded protein: CASRLDSTDTQYF. The variable domain in full, completed from reference TRBV5-1 and TRBJ2-3, reads KAGVTQTPRYLIKTRGQQVTLSCSPISGHRSVSWYQQTPGQGLQFLFEYFSETQRNKGNFPGRFSGRQFSNSRSEMNVSTLELGDSALYLCASRLDSTDTQYFGPGTRLTVL.